A single sample is the source of the 16 T cell receptor beta chains below, sequenced in a study of blood T cell repertoires in COVID-19. Produced via immunoSEQ multiplex PCR; TCRdb's table is partial and in-frame only. The table lists around 280,000 clones, approximately 86% of them singletons. The source material was peripheral blood. The receptors shown here come from a woman aged 25 to 45 who had recovered from COVID-19.

V and J are TRBV5-6 and TRBJ1-6; TRBD1 might be the D (5 bases). V lost 0 bases and J 5 bases, leaving 21 bases between the germline ends. CDR3 size: 19 residues. Per germline, CDR1 SGHDT and CDR2 YYEEEE. The CDR3 coding sequence is TGTGCCAGCAGCTTGGAATTGGGAATCAGGGAAGGTGATAATTCACCCCTCCACTTT. It is translated as CASSLELGIREGDNSPLHF.

The V gene is TRBV2, the J gene TRBJ1-6; 7 bases are a match to TRBD1. V shed 3 bases and J 7 bases; nucleotides not matched to a gene: 3. In germline, CDR1 is SNHLY, CDR2 FYNNEI. The CDR3 has 14 amino acids. The CDR3 reads CASSDRGQNSPLHF. As DNA, the CDR3 is TGTGCCAGCAGTGATAGGGGACAGAATTCACCCCTCCACTTT.

V and J are TRBV3-1 (or the pseudogene TRBV3-2) and TRBJ2-5; 10 nucleotides agree with TRBD1. This CDR3 is built from 14 residues. Germline V lookup: CDR1 LGHDT, CDR2 YNNKEL (reference sequence). V dropped 5 bases and J dropped 6; count of bases not matched to a gene: 6. CDR3 coding DNA: TGTGCCAGCAGCAACCGGGACAGGGGTCAGACCCAGTACTTC. As protein: CASSNRDRGQTQYF.

The chain joins TRBV11-2 to TRBJ1-1; TRBD1 is a possible D gene (6 bases). Per the germline V gene, CDR1 is SGHAT and CDR2 is FQNNGV. The CDR3 length is 13 residues. V lost 5 bases and J 0 bases, leaving 7 bases between the germline ends. This CDR3 reads CASSPGVNTEAFF. CDR3 nucleotide sequence: TGTGCCAGCAGCCCAGGGGTGAACACTGAAGCTTTCTTT. Full variable domain (missing parts from reference TRBV11-2 and TRBJ1-1): EAGVAQSPRYKIIEKRQSVAFWCNPISGHATLYWYQQILGQGPKLLIQFQNNGVVDDSQLPKDRFSAERLKGVDSTLKIQPAKLEDSAVYLCASSPGVNTEAFFGQGTRLTVV.

V gene TRBV5-4 combines with J gene TRBJ2-5; a possible D gene is TRBD2 (6 bases). This CDR3 spans 13 amino acids. V was trimmed by 4 bases and J by 2 bases, leaving 9 bases between them. Germline V gene data show CDR1 as SGHNT and CDR2 as YYREEE (reference sequence). The chain's CDR3 is CASSPGDQETQYF. CDR3 DNA sequence: TGTGCCAGCAGCCCGGGAGATCAAGAGACCCAGTACTTC.

This clone was found many times. The chain recombines TRBV25-1 with TRBJ1-1; D is unclear. V was trimmed by 3 bases and J by 4 bases, leaving 9 bases between them. The CDR3 runs 13 residues. Germline V lookup: CDR1 MGHDK, CDR2 SYGVNS. The chain's CDR3 is CASSDQVITEAFF. In DNA form, the CDR3 reads TGTGCCAGCAGTGATCAGGTGATCACTGAAGCTTTCTTT.

The chain carries TRBV19 and TRBJ1-2; D is ambiguous. The germline CDR1 and CDR2 sequences are LNHDA and SQIVND (reference sequence). The V and J ends lost 6 bases and 0 bases respectively, with 8 bases between them. There are 13 residues in the CDR3. Here the CDR3 reads CASSPSPNYGYTF. CDR3 bases: TGTGCCAGTAGCCCCAGTCCTAACTATGGCTACACCTTC.

V is TRBV19 and J is TRBJ2-2; 8 positions agree with TRBD2. The CDR3 sequence is 15 residues long. The ends lost 6 bases at V and 1 base at J; junction bases unmatched: 4. CDR1 is LNHDA, CDR2 SQIVND, per germline (reference sequence). The CDR3 region is CASRGLAGNTGELFF. In DNA form, the CDR3 reads TGTGCCAGTAGGGGGCTAGCGGGGAACACCGGGGAGCTGTTTTTT. Supplemented by reference TRBV19 and TRBJ2-2, the full variable domain reads DGGITQSPKYLFRKEGQNVTLSCEQNLNHDAMYWYRQDPGQGLRLIYYSQIVNDFQKGDIAEGYSVSREKKESFPLTVTSAQKNPTAFYLCASRGLAGNTGELFFGEGSRLTVL.

The CDR3 loop is CAWSSGQAPQETQYF. CDR3 DNA sequence: TGTGCCTGGAGTTCCGGACAGGCCCCCCAAGAGACCCAGTACTTC. The chain links TRBV30 to TRBJ2-5; 7 nucleotides match TRBD1. Germline-derived CDR1 and CDR2 are GTSNPN and SVGIG (reference sequence). This CDR3 is built from 15 residues. J was trimmed by 1 base and V by 2 bases; bases with no gene match: 7.

The V gene is TRBV7-8, the J gene TRBJ2-3, with 8 positions matching TRBD2. J was trimmed by 13 bases and V by 5 bases; bases with no gene match: 11. The germline V gene encodes CDR1 SGHVS and CDR2 FQNEAQ. This CDR3 comprises 13 residues. CDR3 nucleotide sequence: TGTGCCAGCAGCCCGCCTCGGCTGCGGGGGGAGTATTTT. The encoded protein is CASSPPRLRGEYF.

V usage is TRBV3-1 (or the pseudogene TRBV3-2) and J usage is TRBJ2-4; 8 bases fit TRBD2. This CDR3 contains 14 residues. In germline, CDR1 is LGHDT, CDR2 YNNKEL (reference sequence). With 4 bases clipped from V and 4 bases from J, the junction kept 3 bases outside the gene matches. CDR3 region: CASSLQRGKNIQYF. The CDR3 coding sequence is TGTGCCAGCAGCCTCCAGCGGGGGAAAAACATTCAGTACTTC.

This clone was seen just once. The rearrangement joins TRBV10-3 to TRBJ1-6, with D possibly TRBD1 on 5 matching bases. Between the trimmed V and J ends, which lost 6 bases and 7 bases, there was a span of 13 bases. Germline V CDR1 and CDR2: ENHRY, SYGVKD. The length of the CDR3 is 14 residues. CDR3 nucleotides: TGTGCCATCAGAGGGGACTCTTTGAATTCACCCCTCCACTTT. Its translation: CAIRGDSLNSPLHF.

The chain couples TRBV9 to TRBJ2-1; 13 bases map to TRBD2. The CDR3 totals 16 residues. In germline, CDR1 is SGDLS, CDR2 YYNGEE. After removal of 0 bases from V and 5 bases from J, the junction contained 2 bases not matched to a gene. Here the CDR3 DNA reads TGTGCCAGCAGCGTAGTACTAGCGGGAGGGGACAATGAGCAGTTCTTC. Protein: CASSVVLAGGDNEQFF.

The chain carries TRBV19 and TRBJ2-1; 14 bases are shared with TRBD2. V lost 5 bases to trimming and J lost 1 base; unmatched junction nucleotides: 13. CDR1 and CDR2 from the germline V gene are LNHDA and SQIVND (reference sequence). The CDR3 length is 20 residues. CDR3 protein: CASSVTTGLAGVGSYNEQFF. The DNA for the CDR3 is TGTGCCAGTAGTGTCACTACGGGACTAGCGGGAGTCGGGTCCTACAATGAGCAGTTCTTC.

The genes are TRBV19 and TRBJ1-5; 7 nucleotides line up with TRBD1. CDR3 length equals 16 residues. J lost 0 bases, V lost 6 bases, and 8 bases had no gene match. Germline-derived CDR1 and CDR2 are LNHDA and SQIVND (reference sequence). CDR3 nucleotides: TGTGCCAGTAGACCCAACAGGGGATATAGCAATCAGCCCCAGCATTTT. It specifies CASRPNRGYSNQPQHF.

This chain uses TRBV30 with TRBJ1-4, with D tentatively TRBD1 (5 bases). CDR1 is GTSNPN and CDR2 is SVGIG in the germline V gene (reference sequence). The length of the CDR3 is 15 residues. Between the trimmed V and J ends, which lost 0 bases and 10 bases, there was a span of 18 bases. CDR3 DNA: TGTGCCTGGAGTGTAGAGCAGGGAGGATCCGTAAAACTGTTTTTT. Amino acids: CAWSVEQGGSVKLFF.